This TCR beta chain was obtained from a study of CD8 T cells in Susac syndrome. An amount of RNA that ranged from roughly 0.45 to 1 ug was reverse transcribed with random hexamers. TCRdb independently ran MiXCR on the immunoSEQ multiplex PCR reads; one entry per CDR3 protein. The table shows about 200,000 distinct CDR3 sequences, with roughly 96% occurring only once. The V and J ends lost 6 bases and 2 bases respectively, with 11 bases between them. Germline CDR1 is MDHEN and CDR2 is SYDVKM. This CDR3 contains 13 residues. The chain links TRBV28 to TRBJ2-7; D is unclear. The receptor was isolated from a human donor in good health. The sample comprised CD4+ T cells from PBMCs. The CDR3 loop is CASSMTTPYEQYV. CDR3 in DNA: TGTGCCAGCAGCATGACGACTCCCTACGAGCAGTACGTC.